These 15 T cell receptor beta chains came from one sample sequenced in a study of blood T cell repertoires in COVID-19 (TCRdb year 2020). Libraries were built with the immunoSEQ multiplex PCR assay. As stored in TCRdb, this immuneACCESS dataset retains in-frame rearrangements with V and J assigned. A fraction of the clones does not appear; measured against another copy, unresolved V genes explain less than half of the discrepancy, and the remainder lacks a known reason. The sample table records some 200,000 clones; about 88% of these occur just once. Under 3% of the sample goes to the ten largest clones. The sample consisted of PBMCs or T cells enriched from blood (not recorded which). The origin of the receptors is a woman in her twenties or thirties who had recovered from COVID-19.

The V and J genes are TRBV24-1 and TRBJ1-2, with D tentatively TRBD1 (5 bases). This CDR3 comprises 14 residues. V lost 2 bases, J lost 7 bases, and 13 bases lay in between. Germline values: CDR1 KGHDR, CDR2 SFDVKD. This CDR3 reads CATSDSGTAVGYTF. The CDR3 DNA is TGTGCCACCAGTGATTCGGGGACTGCGGTTGGCTACACCTTC.

V usage is TRBV2 and J usage is TRBJ1-2; a possible D gene is TRBD1 (6 bases). The germline V gene has CDR1 SNHLY and CDR2 FYNNEI. V was cut by 2 bases and J by 6 bases, with 16 bases left in between. This CDR3 is 15 amino acids long. The CDR3 region is CASSETTGRINGYTF. The CDR3 nucleotides read TGTGCCAGCAGTGAAACCACAGGGCGGATAAATGGCTACACCTTC.

This chain joins TRBV6-4 and TRBJ1-4; D uncertain. CDR1 is MRHNA, CDR2 SNTAGT, per germline. Trimming took off 9 bases at V and 3 bases at J, with 17 bases between the two ends. This CDR3 region has 15 residues. The CDR3 DNA is TGTGCCAGATCGTACCGGGTCCCCCCTAATGAAAAACTGTTTTTT. Amino acid sequence: CARSYRVPPNEKLFF.

This clone turned up a few times. This chain connects TRBV18 to TRBJ1-2, with TRBD1 as a possible D gene (5 bases). Germline V gene lookup returns CDR1 KGHSH and CDR2 LQKENI. Trimming stripped 0 bases from V and 2 bases from J, with 10 bases between. This CDR3 comprises 15 residues. CDR3 in DNA: TGTGCCAGCTCACCACCGAGCAGGGTCAACTATGGCTACACCTTC. Its protein product is CASSPPSRVNYGYTF.

The V gene is TRBV4-2, the J gene TRBJ2-5; 8 positions match TRBD1. V lost 2 bases and J lost 3; bases outside the gene matches: 2. Germline CDR1 LGHNA, CDR2 YNFKEQ. There are 14 residues in the CDR3. CDR3 in amino acids: CASSQQGAEETQYF. The CDR3, as DNA: TGTGCCAGCAGCCAACAGGGGGCGGAAGAGACCCAGTACTTC.

The gene calls are TRBV29-1 and TRBJ2-5; 8 positions match TRBD1. The J segment lost 4 bases and the V segment lost 2 bases, leaving 3 bases of the junction unmatched. The CDR3 covers 13 residues. Germline CDR1 is SQVTM and CDR2 is ANQGSEA. This chain's CDR3 is CSVEPDRGETQYF. CDR3 bases: TGCAGCGTTGAACCCGACAGGGGAGAGACCCAGTACTTC.

This rearrangement joins TRBV19 to TRBJ2-2, with TRBD1 matching 8 bases. The germline gives CDR1 LNHDA, CDR2 SQIVND (reference sequence). V lost 4 bases to trimming and J lost 6 bases; unmatched junction nucleotides: 1. This CDR3 is 13 amino acids long. This CDR3 is CASSRQGPGELFF. Written as DNA, the CDR3 is TGTGCCAGTAGTAGACAGGGGCCCGGGGAGCTGTTTTTT.

This chain uses TRBV4-1 with TRBJ1-2, with D unclear. V was cut by 1 base and J by 4 bases, with 13 bases left in between. The germline V gene has CDR1 MGHRA and CDR2 YSYEKL. This CDR3 region has 15 residues. CDR3 amino acids: CASSQVDPDFYGYTF. The CDR3 coding sequence is TGCGCCAGCAGCCAAGTTGACCCGGACTTCTATGGCTACACCTTC.

The CDR3 is CASSQQGAGETQYF. The CDR3 bases are TGTGCCAGCTCACAACAGGGGGCTGGTGAGACCCAGTACTTC. The chain has TRBV18 and TRBJ2-5, with TRBD1 matching 9 bases. The junction had 5 bases not matched to a gene; V was cut back by 4 bases and J by 5 bases. This CDR3 spans 14 amino acids. Germline loops: CDR1 KGHSH, CDR2 LQKENI.

CDR3 sequence: CASTNVPHGYGYTF. CDR3 DNA: TGTGCCAGCACCAACGTCCCCCACGGCTATGGCTACACCTTC. The chain employs TRBV7-9 and TRBJ1-2, with D uncertain. Germline V gives CDR1 SEHNR, CDR2 FQNEAQ (reference sequence). The CDR3 sequence is 14 residues long. V dropped 7 bases and J dropped 4 bases, with 16 bases sitting between them.

V gene TRBV25-1 combines with J gene TRBJ1-2; D not resolved. Germline V gene data show CDR1 as MGHDK and CDR2 as SYGVNS. Trimming shortened V by 1 base and J by 2 bases, and 8 bases separated the two germline ends. This CDR3 has 14 amino acids. CDR3 loop: CASSEWEGNYGYTF. In nucleotides, the CDR3 is TGTGCCAGCAGTGAATGGGAGGGAAACTATGGCTACACCTTC.

As DNA, the CDR3 is TGTGCCAGCAGCCAACTTTCTAGCGGGGGATACACCGGGGAGCTGTTTTTT. It is translated as CASSQLSSGGYTGELFF. The chain is built from TRBV4-2 and TRBJ2-2, with TRBD2 matching over 10 bases. J lost 3 bases, V lost 2 bases, and 6 bases had no gene match. Germline lookup yields CDR1 LGHNA and CDR2 YNFKEQ. This CDR3 comprises 17 residues.

The V call is TRBV2, the J call TRBJ2-5, with TRBD1 matching 7 bases. The ends lost 4 bases at V and 5 bases at J; junction bases unmatched: 10. This CDR3 spans 15 amino acids. In germline, CDR1 is SNHLY, CDR2 FYNNEI. The DNA for the CDR3 is TGTGCCAGCAGTGGGACCCGACAGGGAACGGAGACCCAGTACTTC. Amino acids: CASSGTRQGTETQYF.

J is TRBJ2-3 and V is TRBV7-9; possibly TRBD1 for D (5 bases). Germline V gene data show CDR1 as SEHNR and CDR2 as FQNEAQ (reference sequence). Trimming took 2 bases from V and 1 from J, leaving 10 bases between them. This CDR3 is built from 15 residues. CDR3 sequence: CASSLWGMGTDTQYF. The CDR3 region has the DNA TGTGCCAGCAGCTTATGGGGCATGGGCACAGATACGCAGTATTTT.

This clone has a single count. This sequence joins TRBV11-3 and TRBJ2-5; D ambiguous. The V gene lost 2 bases and the J gene lost 5 bases, with 9 bases spanning the gap. In germline, CDR1 is SGHNT, CDR2 YENEEA. CDR3 length equals 13 residues. DNA of the CDR3: TGTGCCAGCAGCTTACAGACTTGGGAGACCCAGTACTTC. Translating it yields CASSLQTWETQYF.